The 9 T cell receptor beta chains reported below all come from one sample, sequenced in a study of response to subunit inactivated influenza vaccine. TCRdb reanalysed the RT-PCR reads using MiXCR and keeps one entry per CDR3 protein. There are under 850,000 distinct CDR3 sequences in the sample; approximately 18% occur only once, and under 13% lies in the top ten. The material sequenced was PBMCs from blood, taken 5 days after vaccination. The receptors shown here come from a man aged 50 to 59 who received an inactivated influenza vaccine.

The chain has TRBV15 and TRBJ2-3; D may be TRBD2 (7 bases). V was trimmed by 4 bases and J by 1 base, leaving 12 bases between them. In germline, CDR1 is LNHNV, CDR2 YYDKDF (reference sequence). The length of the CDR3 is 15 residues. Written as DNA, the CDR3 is TGTGCCACCAGCAAGGGAGGGGGTGGCACAGATACGCAGTATTTT. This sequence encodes CATSKGGGGTDTQYF.

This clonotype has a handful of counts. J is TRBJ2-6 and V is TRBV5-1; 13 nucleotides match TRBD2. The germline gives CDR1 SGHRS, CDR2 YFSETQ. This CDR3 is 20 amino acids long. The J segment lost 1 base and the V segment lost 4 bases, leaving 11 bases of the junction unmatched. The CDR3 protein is CASSPRTSGRGRSGANVLTF. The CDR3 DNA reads TGCGCCAGCAGCCCCCGGACTAGCGGGAGAGGGCGTTCTGGGGCCAACGTCCTGACTTTC.

DNA for the CDR3: TGTGCCAGCAGTTATGTGGGAGGCGAGCAGTACTTC. Encoded protein: CASSYVGGEQYF. V and J are TRBV6-5 and TRBJ2-7, with a weak D call TRBD2 (6 bases). V was clipped by 3 bases and J by 6 bases, with 9 bases between them. The CDR3 runs to 12 residues. Germline CDR1 and CDR2: MNHEY and SVGAGI.

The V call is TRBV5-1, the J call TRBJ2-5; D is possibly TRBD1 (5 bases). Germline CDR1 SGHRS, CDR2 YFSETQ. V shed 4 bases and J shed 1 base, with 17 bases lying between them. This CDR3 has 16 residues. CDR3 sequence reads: CASSQTISGSQETQYF. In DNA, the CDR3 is TGCGCCAGCAGCCAAACCATCTCAGGGTCCCAAGAGACCCAGTACTTC.

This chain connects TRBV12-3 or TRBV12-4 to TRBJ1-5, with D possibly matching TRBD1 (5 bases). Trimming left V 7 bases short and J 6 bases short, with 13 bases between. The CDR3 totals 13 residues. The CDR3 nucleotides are TGTGCCAGCACCGCCGGGGGTCTTCAGCCCCAGCATTTT. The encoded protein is CASTAGGLQPQHF.

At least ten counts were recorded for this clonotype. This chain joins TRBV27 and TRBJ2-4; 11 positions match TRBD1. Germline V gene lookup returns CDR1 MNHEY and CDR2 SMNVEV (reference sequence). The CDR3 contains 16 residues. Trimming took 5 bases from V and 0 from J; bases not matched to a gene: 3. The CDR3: CASSGTGGLAKNIQYF. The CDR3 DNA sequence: TGTGCCAGCAGTGGGACAGGGGGGCTAGCCAAAAACATTCAGTACTTC.

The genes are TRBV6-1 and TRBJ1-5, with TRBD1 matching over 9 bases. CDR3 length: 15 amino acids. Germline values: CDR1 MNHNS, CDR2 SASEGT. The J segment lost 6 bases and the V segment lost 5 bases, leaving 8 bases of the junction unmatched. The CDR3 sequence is CASSTTGTGSQPQHF. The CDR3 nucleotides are TGTGCCAGCAGTACAACCGGGACAGGGTCTCAGCCCCAGCATTTT.

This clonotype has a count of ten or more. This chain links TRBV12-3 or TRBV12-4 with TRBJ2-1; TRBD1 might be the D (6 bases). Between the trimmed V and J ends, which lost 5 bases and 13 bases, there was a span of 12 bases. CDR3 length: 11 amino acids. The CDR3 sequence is CASSRRQDQFF. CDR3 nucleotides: TGTGCCAGCAGTCGTCGACAGGACCAGTTCTTC.

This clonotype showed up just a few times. CDR3 loop: CASSQFFSGRANNEQFF. CDR3 nucleotides: TGCGCCAGCAGCCAGTTCTTTAGCGGGAGGGCCAACAATGAGCAGTTCTTC. The chain is built from TRBV4-3 and TRBJ2-1, with 11 bases matching TRBD2. The CDR3 loop spans 17 amino acids. CDR1 is LGHNA, CDR2 YSLEER, per germline. J gave up 5 bases and V 3 bases, and 9 bases lay outside the gene matches.